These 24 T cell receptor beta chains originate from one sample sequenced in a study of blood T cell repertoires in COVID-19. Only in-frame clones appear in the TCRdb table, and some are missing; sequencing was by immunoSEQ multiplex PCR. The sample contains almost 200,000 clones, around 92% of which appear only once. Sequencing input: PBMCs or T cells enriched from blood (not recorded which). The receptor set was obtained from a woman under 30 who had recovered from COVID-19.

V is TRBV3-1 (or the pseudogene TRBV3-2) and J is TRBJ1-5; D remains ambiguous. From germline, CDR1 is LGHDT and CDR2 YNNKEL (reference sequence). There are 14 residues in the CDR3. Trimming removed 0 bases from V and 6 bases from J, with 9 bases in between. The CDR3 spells CASSQEGRTQPQHF. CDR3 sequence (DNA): TGTGCCAGCAGCCAAGAAGGGAGAACTCAGCCCCAGCATTTT.

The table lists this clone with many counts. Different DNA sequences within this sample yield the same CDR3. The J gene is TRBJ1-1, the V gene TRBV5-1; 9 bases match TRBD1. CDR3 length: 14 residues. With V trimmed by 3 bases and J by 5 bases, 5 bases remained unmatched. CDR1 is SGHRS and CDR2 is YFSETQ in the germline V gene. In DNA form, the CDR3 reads TGCGCCAGCAGCTGGGACAGGGAGGTGACTGAAGCTTTCTTT. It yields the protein CASSWDREVTEAFF.

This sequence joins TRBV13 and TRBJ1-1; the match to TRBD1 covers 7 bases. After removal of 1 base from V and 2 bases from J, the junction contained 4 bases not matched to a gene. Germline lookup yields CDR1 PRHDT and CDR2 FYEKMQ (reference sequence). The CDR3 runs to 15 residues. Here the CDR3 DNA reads TGTGCCAGCAGCTTAGTAGGGGGCGGCAACACTGAAGCTTTCTTT. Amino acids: CASSLVGGGNTEAFF.

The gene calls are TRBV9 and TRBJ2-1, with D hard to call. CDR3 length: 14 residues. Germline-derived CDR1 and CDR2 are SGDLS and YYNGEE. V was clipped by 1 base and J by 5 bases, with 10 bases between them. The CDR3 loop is CASSVYPSDNEQFF. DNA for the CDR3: TGTGCCAGCAGCGTATACCCGTCGGACAATGAGCAGTTCTTC.

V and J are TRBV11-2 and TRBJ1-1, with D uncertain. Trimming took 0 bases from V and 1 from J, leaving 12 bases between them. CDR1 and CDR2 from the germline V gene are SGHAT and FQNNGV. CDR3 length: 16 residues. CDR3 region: CASSLDLVGRNTEAFF. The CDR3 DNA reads TGTGCCAGCAGCTTAGATTTAGTAGGGAGGAACACTGAAGCTTTCTTT. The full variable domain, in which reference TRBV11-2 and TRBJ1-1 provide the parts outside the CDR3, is EAGVAQSPRYKIIEKRQSVAFWCNPISGHATLYWYQQILGQGPKLLIQFQNNGVVDDSQLPKDRFSAERLKGVDSTLKIQPAKLEDSAVYLCASSLDLVGRNTEAFFGQGTRLTVV.

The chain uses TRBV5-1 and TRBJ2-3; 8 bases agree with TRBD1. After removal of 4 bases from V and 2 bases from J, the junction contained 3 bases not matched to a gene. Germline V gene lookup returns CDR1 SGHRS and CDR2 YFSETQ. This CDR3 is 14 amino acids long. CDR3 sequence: CASSETGATDTQYF. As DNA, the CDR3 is TGCGCCAGCAGCGAGACAGGGGCCACAGATACGCAGTATTTT.

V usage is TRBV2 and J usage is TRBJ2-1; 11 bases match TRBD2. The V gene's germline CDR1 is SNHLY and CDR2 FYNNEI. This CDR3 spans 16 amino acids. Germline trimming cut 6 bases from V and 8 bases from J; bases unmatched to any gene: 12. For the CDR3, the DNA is TGTGCCAGCAGGGACCCGACTAGCGGGGAACTCTATGAGCAGTTCTTC. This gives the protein CASRDPTSGELYEQFF.

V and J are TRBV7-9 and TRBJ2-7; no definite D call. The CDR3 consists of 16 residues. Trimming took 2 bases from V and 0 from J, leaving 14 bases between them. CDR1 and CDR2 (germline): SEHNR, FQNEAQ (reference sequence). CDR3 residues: CASSLPSGGSSYEQYF. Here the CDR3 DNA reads TGTGCCAGCAGCTTACCCTCTGGCGGCAGCTCCTACGAGCAGTACTTC.

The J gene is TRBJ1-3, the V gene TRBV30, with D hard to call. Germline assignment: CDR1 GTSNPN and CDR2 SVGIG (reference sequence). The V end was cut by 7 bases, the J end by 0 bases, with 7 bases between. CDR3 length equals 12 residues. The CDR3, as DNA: TGTGCCTTGGGATACTCTGGAAACACCATATATTTT. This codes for CALGYSGNTIYF.

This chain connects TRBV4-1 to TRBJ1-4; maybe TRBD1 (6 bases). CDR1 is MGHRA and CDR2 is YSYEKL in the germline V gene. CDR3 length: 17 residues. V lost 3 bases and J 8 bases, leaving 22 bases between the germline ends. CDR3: CASSQGERDNPWEKLFF. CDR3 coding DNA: TGCGCCAGCAGCCAGGGAGAAAGGGACAACCCCTGGGAAAAACTGTTTTTT.

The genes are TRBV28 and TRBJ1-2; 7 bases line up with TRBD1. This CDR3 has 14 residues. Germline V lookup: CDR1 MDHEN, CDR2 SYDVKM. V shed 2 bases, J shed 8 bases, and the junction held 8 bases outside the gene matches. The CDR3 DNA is TGTGCCAGCAGTTTACCCGACAGGGTACAGGGCTACACCTTC. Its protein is CASSLPDRVQGYTF.

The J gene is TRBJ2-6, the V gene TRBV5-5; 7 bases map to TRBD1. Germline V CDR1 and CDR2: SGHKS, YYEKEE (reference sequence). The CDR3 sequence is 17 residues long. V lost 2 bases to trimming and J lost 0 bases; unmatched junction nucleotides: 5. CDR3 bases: TGTGCCAGCAGCTTAGCCTACAGGGGCTCTGGGGCCAACGTCCTGACTTTC. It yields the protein CASSLAYRGSGANVLTF.

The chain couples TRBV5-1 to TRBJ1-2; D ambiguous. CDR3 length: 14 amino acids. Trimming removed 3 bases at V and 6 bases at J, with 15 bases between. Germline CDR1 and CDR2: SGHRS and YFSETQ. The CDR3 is CASSSYTGRDGYTF. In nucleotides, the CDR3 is TGCGCCAGCAGCTCATACACGGGAAGAGATGGCTACACCTTC.

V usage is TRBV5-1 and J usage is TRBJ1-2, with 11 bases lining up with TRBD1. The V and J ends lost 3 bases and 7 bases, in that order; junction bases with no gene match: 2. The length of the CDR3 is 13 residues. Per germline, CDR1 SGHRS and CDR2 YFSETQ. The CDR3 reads CASSSGTGGGYTF. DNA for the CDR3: TGCGCCAGCAGCTCCGGGACAGGGGGTGGCTACACCTTC.

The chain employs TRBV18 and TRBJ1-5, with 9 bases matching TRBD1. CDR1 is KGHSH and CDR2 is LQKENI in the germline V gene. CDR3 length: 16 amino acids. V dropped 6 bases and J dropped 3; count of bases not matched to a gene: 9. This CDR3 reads CASSPRQGVFNQPQHF. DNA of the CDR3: TGTGCCAGCTCTCCCAGACAGGGGGTTTTCAATCAGCCCCAGCATTTT.

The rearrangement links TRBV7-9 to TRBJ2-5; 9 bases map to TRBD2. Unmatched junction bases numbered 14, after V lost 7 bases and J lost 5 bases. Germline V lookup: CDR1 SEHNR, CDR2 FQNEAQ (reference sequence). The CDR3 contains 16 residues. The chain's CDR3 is CASKSFGGGAGETQYF. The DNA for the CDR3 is TGTGCCAGCAAGTCTTTCGGCGGGGGGGCCGGTGAGACCCAGTACTTC.

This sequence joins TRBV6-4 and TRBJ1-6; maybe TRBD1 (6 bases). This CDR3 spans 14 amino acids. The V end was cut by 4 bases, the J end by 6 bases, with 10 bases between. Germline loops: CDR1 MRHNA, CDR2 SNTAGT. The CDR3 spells CASSARGANSPLHF. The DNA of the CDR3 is TGTGCCAGCAGTGCCCGGGGGGCTAATTCACCCCTCCACTTT.

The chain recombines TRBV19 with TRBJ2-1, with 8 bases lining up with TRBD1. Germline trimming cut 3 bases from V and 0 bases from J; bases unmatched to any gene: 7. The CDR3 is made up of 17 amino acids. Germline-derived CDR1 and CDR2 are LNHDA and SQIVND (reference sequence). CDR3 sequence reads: CASSIGQGRSSYNEQFF. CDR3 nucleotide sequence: TGTGCCAGTAGTATTGGACAGGGACGGAGCTCCTACAATGAGCAGTTCTTC.

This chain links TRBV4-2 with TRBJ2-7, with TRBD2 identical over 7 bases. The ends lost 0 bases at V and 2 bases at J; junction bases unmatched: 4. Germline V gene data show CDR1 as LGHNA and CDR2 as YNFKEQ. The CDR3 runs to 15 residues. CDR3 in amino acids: CASSQEALAAYEQYF. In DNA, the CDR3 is TGTGCCAGCAGCCAAGAGGCTCTAGCGGCCTACGAGCAGTACTTC.

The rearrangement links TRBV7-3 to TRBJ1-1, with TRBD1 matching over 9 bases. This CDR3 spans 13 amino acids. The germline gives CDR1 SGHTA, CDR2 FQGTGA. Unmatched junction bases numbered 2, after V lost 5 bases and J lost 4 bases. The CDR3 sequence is CASSPTGGTEAFF. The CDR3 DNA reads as TGTGCCAGCAGCCCGACAGGGGGCACTGAAGCTTTCTTT.

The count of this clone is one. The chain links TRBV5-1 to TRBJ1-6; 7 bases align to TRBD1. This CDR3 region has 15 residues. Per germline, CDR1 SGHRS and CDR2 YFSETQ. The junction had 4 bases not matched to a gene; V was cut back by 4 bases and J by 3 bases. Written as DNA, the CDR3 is TGCGCCAGCAGCAGATGGACAGGCTATAATTCACCCCTCCACTTT. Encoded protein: CASSRWTGYNSPLHF.

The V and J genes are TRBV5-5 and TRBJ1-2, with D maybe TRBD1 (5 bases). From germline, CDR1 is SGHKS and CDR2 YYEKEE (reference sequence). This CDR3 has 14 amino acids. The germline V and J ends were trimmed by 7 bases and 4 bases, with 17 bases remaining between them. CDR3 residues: CASDRSGKSYGYTF. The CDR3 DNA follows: TGTGCCAGCGATAGGTCAGGGAAGAGCTATGGCTACACCTTC.

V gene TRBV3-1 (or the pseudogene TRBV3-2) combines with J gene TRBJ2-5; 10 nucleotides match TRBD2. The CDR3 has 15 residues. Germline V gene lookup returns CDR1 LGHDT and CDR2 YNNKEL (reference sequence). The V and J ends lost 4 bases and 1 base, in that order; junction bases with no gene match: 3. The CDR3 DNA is TGTGCCAGCAGCCCGGGGACTAGCGCCCAAGAGACCCAGTACTTC. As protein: CASSPGTSAQETQYF.

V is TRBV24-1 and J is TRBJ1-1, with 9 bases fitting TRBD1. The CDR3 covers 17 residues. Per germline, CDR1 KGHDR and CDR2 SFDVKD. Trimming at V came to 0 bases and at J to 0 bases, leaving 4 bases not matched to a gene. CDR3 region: CATSDLPRTGVNTEAFF. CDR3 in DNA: TGTGCCACCAGTGATTTGCCGCGGACAGGGGTGAACACTGAAGCTTTCTTT.